These 10 T cell receptor beta chains share one sample of origin, sequenced in a study of CD8 T cells in ankylosing spondylitis. TCRdb ran MiXCR on the 5' RACE reads and lists one entry per CDR3 protein. This table has some 800,000 distinct CDR3 sequences, about 10% appearing once. Study conclusions and caveats: A motif of 7 to 9 highly homologous TCR beta variants was seen as apparently characteristic of ankylosing spondylitis blood.

The antigens these receptors bind are not known. Specimen: blood, either unsorted or a sorted T cell fraction (not recorded which). The source of these receptors is a male donor with ankylosing spondylitis.

This clonotype turned up a few times. V and J are TRBV4-1 and TRBJ2-4; 7 nucleotides agree with TRBD1. V gave up 5 bases and J gave up 5 bases; unmatched junction bases: 12. CDR3 size: 16 residues. The germline V gene has CDR1 MGHRA and CDR2 YSYEKL. The DNA for the CDR3 is TGCGCCAGCAGCTTTCCGACAGGGCTCACGGAAAACATTCAGTACTTC. Translated, it gives CASSFPTGLTENIQYF.

This clonotype was seen at least ten times. The DNA of the CDR3 is TGCGCCAGCAGCCAAGACTACCAGGGGGCGTTCTTC. Its translation is CASSQDYQGAFF. V gene TRBV5-1 combines with J gene TRBJ2-1, with 8 bases lining up with TRBD1. The V and J ends lost 4 bases and 15 bases, in that order; junction bases with no gene match: 9. Per the germline V gene, CDR1 is SGHRS and CDR2 is YFSETQ. The CDR3 covers 12 residues.

The chain employs TRBV28 and TRBJ1-1; D remains unclear. V was shortened by 4 bases and J by 4 bases, with 16 bases between the two germline ends. The CDR3 spans 15 residues. Germline lookup yields CDR1 MDHEN and CDR2 SYDVKM. CDR3 loop: CASSSLAARGTEAFF. CDR3 DNA: TGTGCCAGCAGTTCCCTGGCGGCGCGGGGCACTGAAGCTTTCTTT.

This clonotype showed up just a few times. The chain carries TRBV5-1 and TRBJ2-4; D remains ambiguous. CDR3 size: 12 residues. Trimming took 2 bases from V and 14 from J, leaving 14 bases between them. Germline CDR1 and CDR2: SGHRS and YFSETQ. CDR3 nucleotides: TGCGCCAGCAGCTTTCCGCTGGGCCAGAAGTACTTC. Translated: CASSFPLGQKYF.

Only a few counts were recorded for this clonotype. The chain has TRBV6-6 and TRBJ2-1; possibly TRBD2 for D (6 bases). There are 13 residues in the CDR3. CDR1 is MNHNY, CDR2 SVGAGI, per germline (reference sequence). V lost 8 bases and J lost 5, with 13 bases in between. This CDR3 is CASAFGSHNEQFF. The CDR3 region has the DNA TGTGCCAGCGCGTTCGGGAGTCACAATGAGCAGTTCTTC.

This clonotype appeared a few times. This chain connects TRBV6-2 or TRBV6-3 to TRBJ2-1; 8 positions agree with TRBD2. CDR3 length equals 17 residues. CDR1 and CDR2 from the germline V gene are MNHEY and SVGEGT. V shed 6 bases and J 4 bases; nucleotides not matched to a gene: 14. Written as DNA, the CDR3 is TGTGCCAGCAGCCACAGGGCTAGCGGGCGAGATTACAATGAGCAGTTCTTC. This translates into CASSHRASGRDYNEQFF.

J is TRBJ2-7 and V is TRBV28, with 10 bases lining up with TRBD1. This CDR3 has 15 amino acids. The trim removed 5 bases at V and 2 bases at J, leaving 6 bases unmatched. CDR1 is MDHEN and CDR2 is SYDVKM in the germline V gene. The CDR3 sequence: CASSEPGTGAYEQYF. DNA of the CDR3: TGTGCCAGCAGTGAACCCGGGACAGGGGCCTACGAGCAGTACTTC.

This chain links TRBV10-3 with TRBJ2-7; no clear D gene. This CDR3 comprises 15 residues. V lost 3 bases and J 0 bases, leaving 12 bases between the germline ends. Germline CDR1 is ENHRY and CDR2 is SYGVKD. Here the CDR3 DNA reads TGTGCCATCAGTGAAATAAGGTCGAGCTCCTACGAGCAGTACTTC. As protein: CAISEIRSSSYEQYF.

In its sample, this clonotype was seen a few times. The chain uses TRBV6-8 and TRBJ2-1; 9 bases are a match to TRBD2. The CDR3 runs to 15 residues. With 7 bases clipped from V and 4 bases from J, the junction kept 8 bases outside the gene matches. The germline gives CDR1 MNHGY, CDR2 SAAAGT. CDR3 loop: CASTLETSGYNEQFF. CDR3 nucleotides: TGTGCCAGCACCCTAGAGACTAGCGGATACAATGAGCAGTTCTTC.

This clonotype showed up just a few times. This chain links TRBV5-1 with TRBJ2-1; 11 nucleotides line up with TRBD2. J gave up 3 bases and V 2 bases, and 4 bases lay outside the gene matches. The CDR3 contains 16 residues. Per the germline V gene, CDR1 is SGHRS and CDR2 is YFSETQ. The CDR3 protein is CASSFTGTSGYNEQFF. Written as DNA, the CDR3 is TGCGCCAGCAGCTTTACCGGGACTAGCGGCTACAATGAGCAGTTCTTC.